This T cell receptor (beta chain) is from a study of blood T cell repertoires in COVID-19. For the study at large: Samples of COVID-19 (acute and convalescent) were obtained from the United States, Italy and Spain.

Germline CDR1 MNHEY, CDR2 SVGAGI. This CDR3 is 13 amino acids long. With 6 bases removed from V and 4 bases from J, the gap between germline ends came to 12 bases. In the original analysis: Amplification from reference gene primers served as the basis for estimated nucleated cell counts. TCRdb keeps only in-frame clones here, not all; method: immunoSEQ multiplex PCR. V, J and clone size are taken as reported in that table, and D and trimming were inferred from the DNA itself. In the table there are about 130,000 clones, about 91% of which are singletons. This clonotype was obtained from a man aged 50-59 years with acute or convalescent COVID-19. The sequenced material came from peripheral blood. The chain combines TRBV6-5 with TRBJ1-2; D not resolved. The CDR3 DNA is TGTGCCAGCAGGGGAGTGCAGGTCTATGGCTACACCTTC. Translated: CASRGVQVYGYTF.